The 5 T cell receptor beta chains listed next were all sequenced from one sample in a study of post-analysis software for immune sequencing data. Study-wide results and limits: Higher frequency in patients than in controls was seen for about five TRBV segments, with TRBV5-6, TRBV5-1 and TRBV20-1 among them.

Unique molecular identifiers had been added to the TCR beta cDNA libraries. TCRdb redid the calling of the PCR reads with MiXCR, one entry per CDR3 protein. The sample lists over 150,000 distinct CDR3 sequences; 25% to 35% were seen once. These receptors have no identified antigens. Sample: blood. All receptors come from a girl between 5 and 17 years old with multiple sclerosis.

The CDR3 is CASSLTSDAYEQYF. The CDR3 region has the DNA TGTGCCAGCAGCCTTACTAGCGATGCCTACGAGCAGTACTTC. The V and J genes are TRBV3-1 and TRBJ2-7, with 7 bases fitting TRBD2. Germline values: CDR1 LGHDT, CDR2 YNNKEL (reference sequence). Unmatched junction bases numbered 5, after V lost 4 bases and J lost 2 bases. This CDR3 contains 14 residues.

This chain connects TRBV5-4 to TRBJ1-1; the D gene is possibly TRBD1 (6 bases). The germline V gene encodes CDR1 SGHNT and CDR2 YYREEE (reference sequence). CDR3 length: 16 residues. V lost 1 base and J 1 base, leaving 14 bases between the germline ends. The CDR3 protein is CASSLPGGGQNTEAFF. In DNA form, the CDR3 reads TGTGCCAGCAGCTTGCCGGGCGGGGGGCAGAACACTGAAGCTTTCTTT.

In this sample, this clonotype turned up many times. The J gene is TRBJ2-4, the V gene TRBV7-9, with TRBD2 as a possible D gene (5 bases). Looked up from germline, CDR1 is SEHNR and CDR2 is FQNEAQ (reference sequence). Trimming removed 5 bases from V and 0 bases from J, with 17 bases in between. The CDR3 is made up of 17 amino acids. The CDR3, as DNA: TGTGCCAGCAGCCCTAGTGTGGGAGAGATAGCCAAAAACATTCAGTACTTC. The encoded protein is CASSPSVGEIAKNIQYF.

The J gene is TRBJ1-1, the V gene TRBV27, with TRBD1 matching 8 bases. The germline V gene encodes CDR1 MNHEY and CDR2 SMNVEV (reference sequence). The length of the CDR3 is 14 residues. V lost 6 bases and J lost 11; bases outside the gene matches: 14. The CDR3 spells CASSPRGRLAGAFF. The CDR3 DNA is TGTGCCAGCAGCCCCAGGGGGCGCTTGGCTGGGGCTTTCTTT.

The V and J genes are TRBV25-1 and TRBJ1-2; D call uncertain. CDR1 is MGHDK, CDR2 SYGVNS, per germline. The CDR3 consists of 15 residues. Trimming took 0 bases from V and 6 from J, leaving 14 bases between them. CDR3 in amino acids: CASSEYGGREHGYTF. The CDR3, as DNA: TGTGCCAGCAGTGAATACGGAGGCAGAGAACATGGCTACACCTTC.